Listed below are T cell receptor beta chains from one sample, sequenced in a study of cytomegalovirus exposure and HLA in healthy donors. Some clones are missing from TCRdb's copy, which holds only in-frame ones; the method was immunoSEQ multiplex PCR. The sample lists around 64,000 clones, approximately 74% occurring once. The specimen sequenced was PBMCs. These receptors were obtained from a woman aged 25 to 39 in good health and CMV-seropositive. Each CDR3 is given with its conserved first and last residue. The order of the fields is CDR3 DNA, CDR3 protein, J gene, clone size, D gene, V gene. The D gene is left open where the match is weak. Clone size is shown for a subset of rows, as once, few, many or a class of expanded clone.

DNA: TGTGCCAGCAGCTTAGGGACAGGGCTGAACACTGAAGCTTTCTTT
CDR3: CASSLGTGLNTEAFF
J: TRBJ1-1
size: NA
D: TRBD1
V: TRBV7-9

DNA: TGTGCCAGCAGGACGCCGAGGGACTATGGCTACACCTTC
CDR3: CASRTPRDYGYTF
J: TRBJ1-2
size: NA
D: NA
V: TRBV28

DNA: TGTGCCTGGAGTGTTCTTGATGGGAGGGAGCAGTTCTTC
CDR3: CAWSVLDGREQFF
J: TRBJ2-1
size: few
D: NA
V: TRBV30

DNA: TGCAGCGTGAGCCGGGACAACGATCAGCCCCAGCATTTT
CDR3: CSVSRDNDQPQHF
J: TRBJ1-5
size: NA
D: NA
V: TRBV29-1

DNA: TGTGCCAGCTCACCGGGACAGCCACGAAATACGCAGTATTTT
CDR3: CASSPGQPRNTQYF
J: TRBJ2-3
size: NA
D: TRBD1
V: TRBV18

DNA: TGCGCCAGCAGCCAAGAACCGGGCAGGGACAGGAAAGAGACCCAGTACTTC
CDR3: CASSQEPGRDRKETQYF
J: TRBJ2-5
size: NA
D: TRBD1
V: TRBV4-1

DNA: TGCGCCAGCAGCCAAGTGGCGGATAGCAATCAGCCCCAGCATTTT
CDR3: CASSQVADSNQPQHF
J: TRBJ1-5
size: NA
D: NA
V: TRBV4-3

DNA: TGTGCCAGCAGGGACAGCAAGAGGACTGAAGCTTTCTTT
CDR3: CASRDSKRTEAFF
J: TRBJ1-1
size: NA
D: NA
V: TRBV6-1

DNA: TGTGCCTGGAGGCCTCCGGGAACCTACGAGCAGTACTTC
CDR3: CAWRPPGTYEQYF
J: TRBJ2-7
size: NA
D: NA
V: TRBV30

DNA: TGTGCCACCAGCAGAGTTGGGGGGGCTGGAAACACCATATATTTT
CDR3: CATSRVGGAGNTIYF
J: TRBJ1-3
size: NA
D: NA
V: TRBV15

DNA: TGTGCCACCAGCGTGTTCCGGGGGGTAGCAGATACGCAGTATTTT
CDR3: CATSVFRGVADTQYF
J: TRBJ2-3
size: NA
D: TRBD2
V: TRBV15

DNA: TGTGCCAGCAGTGAAGGTGGCAAGAACACTGAAGCTTTCTTT
CDR3: CASSEGGKNTEAFF
J: TRBJ1-1
size: once
D: NA
V: TRBV6-1

DNA: TGCGCCAGCAGCCAAGATCAAGCGCGTATGAACACTGAAGCTTTCTTT
CDR3: CASSQDQARMNTEAFF
J: TRBJ1-1
size: few
D: NA
V: TRBV4-1

DNA: TGTGCCTGGAGTGTGGCCAACACTGAAGCTTTCTTT
CDR3: CAWSVANTEAFF
J: TRBJ1-1
size: NA
D: NA
V: TRBV30

DNA: TGTGCCTGGAGGGCGACTAGCAGCTCCTACAATGAGCAGTTCTTC
CDR3: CAWRATSSSYNEQFF
J: TRBJ2-1
size: NA
D: TRBD2
V: TRBV30

DNA: TGTGCCAGCAGTGGACAGGGGAAATACACTGAAGCTTTCTTT
CDR3: CASSGQGKYTEAFF
J: TRBJ1-1
size: NA
D: TRBD1
V: TRBV6-5

DNA: TGTGCCAGCTCACCGAAGGGGTACGAGCAGTACTTC
CDR3: CASSPKGYEQYF
J: TRBJ2-7
size: few
D: NA
V: TRBV18

DNA: TGTGCTAGCAGCTTAGGGACAGGGCCCTCCTACGAGCAGTACTTC
CDR3: CASSLGTGPSYEQYF
J: TRBJ2-7
size: NA
D: TRBD1
V: TRBV7-7

DNA: TGTGCCAGCAGTGAAGCGCAGGGAAAGGCGAACACTGAAGCTTTCTTT
CDR3: CASSEAQGKANTEAFF
J: TRBJ1-1
size: once
D: NA
V: TRBV2

DNA: TGCGCCAGCAGTCAGGGACAGGGAGTCTCTGGGGCCAACGTCCTGACTTTC
CDR3: CASSQGQGVSGANVLTF
J: TRBJ2-6
size: NA
D: TRBD1
V: TRBV23-1

DNA: TGCGCCAGCAGCCAGATAACCGGGACAGGACCTATCGAGCAGTACTTC
CDR3: CASSQITGTGPIEQYF
J: TRBJ2-7
size: NA
D: TRBD1
V: TRBV4-3

DNA: TGTGCCAGCAGTGAAGGACAGACGAACACTGAAGCTTTCTTT
CDR3: CASSEGQTNTEAFF
J: TRBJ1-1
size: NA
D: NA
V: TRBV6-1

DNA: TGTGCCAGCAGTGAAGCGCTTCCGTTCCAGGTGGACTTC
CDR3: CASSEALPFQVDF
J: TRBJ2-7
size: NA
D: NA
V: TRBV6-1

DNA: TGCGCCAGCAGCCAAGAAGGACTAGCGGCCTACGAGCAGTACTTC
CDR3: CASSQEGLAAYEQYF
J: TRBJ2-7
size: few
D: TRBD2
V: TRBV4-1

DNA: TGTGCCAGCAGTTTAAGGTCTAGCGGAGACCTAGAGACCCAGTACTTC
CDR3: CASSLRSSGDLETQYF
J: TRBJ2-5
size: NA
D: TRBD2
V: TRBV28

DNA: TGCGCCAGCAGCGGCCTAGCGGGAACCTACGAGCAGTACTTC
CDR3: CASSGLAGTYEQYF
J: TRBJ2-7
size: NA
D: TRBD2
V: TRBV5-1

DNA: TGTGCCAGCAGTTTACCATTAGCGGGAGCCTACGAGCAGTACTTC
CDR3: CASSLPLAGAYEQYF
J: TRBJ2-7
size: NA
D: TRBD2
V: TRBV28

DNA: TGCGCCAGCAGCATTCCCCCGGGTACTGGCTACACCTTC
CDR3: CASSIPPGTGYTF
J: TRBJ1-2
size: NA
D: NA
V: TRBV5-1

DNA: TGTGCCAGCAGCCCGTCCTACGAGCAGTACTTC
CDR3: CASSPSYEQYF
J: TRBJ2-7
size: NA
D: NA
V: TRBV11-2

DNA: TGTGCCATCGCCGAAGGGGTTGTCTACGAGCAGTACTTC
CDR3: CAIAEGVVYEQYF
J: TRBJ2-7
size: NA
D: NA
V: TRBV10-3

DNA: TGTGCCAGCAGTGGACTAGCGGAGTCCTACGAGCAGTACTTC
CDR3: CASSGLAESYEQYF
J: TRBJ2-7
size: NA
D: TRBD2
V: TRBV2

DNA: TGCGCCAGCAGCCTAACAGGGTGGAACACTGAAGCTTTCTTT
CDR3: CASSLTGWNTEAFF
J: TRBJ1-1
size: NA
D: NA
V: TRBV5-1

DNA: TGTGCCAGCCGGTCAACAGGGCCGAGGTCCTACAATGAGCAGTTCTTC
CDR3: CASRSTGPRSYNEQFF
J: TRBJ2-1
size: few
D: NA
V: TRBV5-8

DNA: TGTGCCAGCCAGATGAACACTGAAGCTTTCTTT
CDR3: CASQMNTEAFF
J: TRBJ1-1
size: NA
D: NA
V: TRBV6-5

DNA: TGTGCCAGCAGCGGTGGACTAGTCGGCACAGATACGCAGTATTTT
CDR3: CASSGGLVGTDTQYF
J: TRBJ2-3
size: NA
D: TRBD2
V: TRBV7-6

DNA: TGTGCCAGCAGCTTAGGGGGCCAGGGATGGAGTGGCTACACCTTC
CDR3: CASSLGGQGWSGYTF
J: TRBJ1-2
size: once
D: NA
V: TRBV7-2

DNA: TGTGCCAGCAGCCGGACGGGACTTCTCTCCTACAATGAGCAGTTCTTC
CDR3: CASSRTGLLSYNEQFF
J: TRBJ2-1
size: NA
D: NA
V: TRBV5-4

DNA: TGTGCCAGCAGCCCCCCGGGCTCCTACGAGCAGTACTTC
CDR3: CASSPPGSYEQYF
J: TRBJ2-7
size: NA
D: NA
V: TRBV7-6

DNA: TGTGCCAGCAGCTTAGCCCAGGGTGGGCGGGAGACCCAGTACTTC
CDR3: CASSLAQGGRETQYF
J: TRBJ2-5
size: NA
D: NA
V: TRBV11-2

DNA: TGCGCCAGCAGCCGTTCCTCCGGGACAGCTCCCTACGAGCAGTACTTC
CDR3: CASSRSSGTAPYEQYF
J: TRBJ2-7
size: NA
D: TRBD1
V: TRBV4-1

DNA: TGTGCCGTCGCTAGGAAAGGCCAAGAGACCCAGTACTTC
CDR3: CAVARKGQETQYF
J: TRBJ2-5
size: NA
D: NA
V: TRBV19

DNA: TGTGCCAGCAGTGATCCCTCTAGCGGGAGATATTTGGTTATCTACGAGCAGTACTTC
CDR3: CASSDPSSGRYLVIYEQYF
J: TRBJ2-7
size: NA
D: TRBD2
V: TRBV6-1

DNA: TGTGCCAGCAGCTTAGGCCTTGAGACGGGTACCCAGTACTTC
CDR3: CASSLGLETGTQYF
J: TRBJ2-5
size: NA
D: NA
V: TRBV13

DNA: TGTGCCTGTGGGTCTAGCGGTACAGATACGCAGTATTTT
CDR3: CACGSSGTDTQYF
J: TRBJ2-3
size: NA
D: TRBD2
V: TRBV30

DNA: TGTGCCTGGGGGAGGGACAGGCCCTATGGCTACACCTTC
CDR3: CAWGRDRPYGYTF
J: TRBJ1-2
size: few
D: TRBD1
V: TRBV30

DNA: TGTGCCAGCAGCCCCGTTTTGCGGGGGGGCACCGGGGAGCTGTTTTTT
CDR3: CASSPVLRGGTGELFF
J: TRBJ2-2
size: NA
D: TRBD2
V: TRBV7-2

DNA: TGCAGCGTTGACTCCGGGTCCCGCCACGAGCAGTACTTC
CDR3: CSVDSGSRHEQYF
J: TRBJ2-7
size: NA
D: NA
V: TRBV29-1

DNA: TGTGCCAGCAGCCCCGACAGGGGAGTAAGAGATACGCAGTATTTT
CDR3: CASSPDRGVRDTQYF
J: TRBJ2-3
size: NA
D: TRBD1
V: TRBV16

DNA: TGTGCCAGCAGCGTACAAGCTCAAGAGACCCAGTACTTC
CDR3: CASSVQAQETQYF
J: TRBJ2-5
size: NA
D: NA
V: TRBV9

DNA: TGCAGCGTTGTGGGACAGGGGCATGAAGCTTTCTTT
CDR3: CSVVGQGHEAFF
J: TRBJ1-1
size: NA
D: TRBD1
V: TRBV29-1

DNA: TGCGCCAGCAGCCAAGGCTCCCAGGGCCCCTACTATGGCTACACCTTC
CDR3: CASSQGSQGPYYGYTF
J: TRBJ1-2
size: NA
D: NA
V: TRBV4-1

DNA: TGTGCCAGCGGGCAACGGACAGATACGCAGTATTTT
CDR3: CASGQRTDTQYF
J: TRBJ2-3
size: NA
D: NA
V: TRBV11-2

DNA: TGTGCCAGCAGGGCGGCAATGAACACTGAAGCTTTCTTT
CDR3: CASRAAMNTEAFF
J: TRBJ1-1
size: NA
D: NA
V: TRBV6-1

DNA: TGTGCCAGCAGCGAATGGGCGCAGGCCCAGCCCCAGCATTTT
CDR3: CASSEWAQAQPQHF
J: TRBJ1-5
size: NA
D: NA
V: TRBV28

DNA: TGTGCCAGCAGCCAAGGGGGGGTTGGAGGGCTAAACTACGAGCAGTACTTC
CDR3: CASSQGGVGGLNYEQYF
J: TRBJ2-7
size: NA
D: NA
V: TRBV4-2